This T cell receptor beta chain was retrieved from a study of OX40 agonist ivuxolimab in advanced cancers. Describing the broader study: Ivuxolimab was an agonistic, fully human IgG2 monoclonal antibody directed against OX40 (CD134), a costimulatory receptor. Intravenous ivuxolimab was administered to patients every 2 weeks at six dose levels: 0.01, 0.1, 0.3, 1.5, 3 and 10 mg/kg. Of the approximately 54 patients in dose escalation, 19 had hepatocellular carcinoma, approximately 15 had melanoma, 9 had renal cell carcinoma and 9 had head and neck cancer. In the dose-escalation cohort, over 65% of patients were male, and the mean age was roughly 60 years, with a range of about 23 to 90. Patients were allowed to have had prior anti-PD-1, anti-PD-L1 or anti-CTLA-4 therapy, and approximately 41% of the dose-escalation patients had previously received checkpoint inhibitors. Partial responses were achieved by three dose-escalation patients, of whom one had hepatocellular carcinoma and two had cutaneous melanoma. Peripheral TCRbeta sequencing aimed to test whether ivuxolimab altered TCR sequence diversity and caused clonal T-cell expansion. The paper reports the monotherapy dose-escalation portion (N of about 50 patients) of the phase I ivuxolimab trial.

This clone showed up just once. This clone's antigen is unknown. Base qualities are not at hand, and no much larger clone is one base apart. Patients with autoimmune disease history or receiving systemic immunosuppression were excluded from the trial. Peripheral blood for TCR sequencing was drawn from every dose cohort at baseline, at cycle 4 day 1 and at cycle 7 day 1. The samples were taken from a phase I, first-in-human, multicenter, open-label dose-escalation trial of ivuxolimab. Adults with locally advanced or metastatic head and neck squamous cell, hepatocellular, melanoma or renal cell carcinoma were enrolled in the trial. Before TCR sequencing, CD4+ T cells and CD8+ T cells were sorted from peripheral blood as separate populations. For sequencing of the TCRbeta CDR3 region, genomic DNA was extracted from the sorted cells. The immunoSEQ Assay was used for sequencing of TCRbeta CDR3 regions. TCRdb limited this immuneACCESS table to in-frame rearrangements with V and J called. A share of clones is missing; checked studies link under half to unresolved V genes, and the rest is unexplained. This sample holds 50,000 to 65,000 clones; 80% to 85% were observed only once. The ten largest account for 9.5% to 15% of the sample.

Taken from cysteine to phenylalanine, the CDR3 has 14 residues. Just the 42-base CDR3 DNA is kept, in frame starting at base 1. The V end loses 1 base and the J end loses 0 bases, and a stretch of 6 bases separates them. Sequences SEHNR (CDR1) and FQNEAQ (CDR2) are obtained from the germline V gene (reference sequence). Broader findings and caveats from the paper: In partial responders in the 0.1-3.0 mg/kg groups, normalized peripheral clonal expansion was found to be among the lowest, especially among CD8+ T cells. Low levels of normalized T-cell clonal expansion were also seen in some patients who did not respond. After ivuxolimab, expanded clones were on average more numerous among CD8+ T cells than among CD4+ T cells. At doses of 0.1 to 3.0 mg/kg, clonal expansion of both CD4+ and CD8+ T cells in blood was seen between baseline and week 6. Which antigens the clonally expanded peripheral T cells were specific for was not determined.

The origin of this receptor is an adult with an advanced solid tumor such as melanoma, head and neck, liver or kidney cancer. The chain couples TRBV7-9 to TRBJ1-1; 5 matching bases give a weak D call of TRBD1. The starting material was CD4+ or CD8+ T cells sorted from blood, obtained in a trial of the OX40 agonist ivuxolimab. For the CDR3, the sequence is CASSLGQMNTEAFF. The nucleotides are TGTGCCAGCAGCTTAGGACAGATGAACACTGAAGCTTTCTTT.